This T cell receptor (beta chain) emerged from a study of naive and memory T cell subsets. The beta constant-region primer was an equimolar mix of two oligonucleotides covering TRBC1 and TRBC2. TCRdb processed the UMI-ligation and nested PCR reads anew with MiXCR; each CDR3 protein has one entry. This sample has about 80,000 distinct CDR3 sequences, with around 14% found just once. Cells stained for CD3, CD4, CD8, CD45RA and CD27 were sorted into four subsets. This clonotype was seen more than once but under ten times. The antigen remains unidentified. CDR1 DFQATT and CDR2 SNEGSKA come from the germline V gene (reference sequence). J was trimmed by 4 bases and V by 5 bases; bases with no gene match: 6. CDR3 length equals 14 residues. Study results and limitations: Naive and memory subsets had different power law exponents for TCR abundance. Findings for naive and memory subsets could not be checked against ground truth.

The TCR sequence derives from a human donor in good health. Specimen: central memory CD4+ T cells from blood. This rearrangement joins TRBV20-1 to TRBJ2-3, with 10 bases aligning to TRBD1. The CDR3 here is CSAHRGQGSDTQYF. CDR3 sequence (DNA): TGCAGTGCTCACCGGGGACAGGGGTCAGATACGCAGTATTTT.